One sample yielded the 27 T cell receptor beta chains listed below, sequenced in a study of neurological immune-mediated disorders. From the 5' RACE reads, TCRdb called clonotypes with MiXCR, one entry per CDR3 protein. Of 40,000 or so distinct CDR3 sequences detected, roughly 2.5% appear once; the ten largest clones hold less than 3%. Sequences were obtained from PBMCs. The receptors here all came from a man aged 50-59 years with multiple sclerosis.

This clonotype came up many times. The chain employs TRBV7-9 and TRBJ1-3; D call uncertain. The CDR3 loop spans 14 amino acids. The germline CDR1 and CDR2 sequences are SEHNR and FQNEAQ (reference sequence). V was trimmed by 5 bases and J by 0 bases, leaving 8 bases between them. In DNA, the CDR3 is TGTGCCAGCAGCCCCGACACCTCTGGAAACACCATATATTTT. Amino acid sequence: CASSPDTSGNTIYF.

Ten or more counts support this clonotype. This chain uses TRBV20-1 with TRBJ1-1; tentatively, D is TRBD1 (5 bases). This CDR3 contains 16 residues. The V and J ends lost 0 bases and 0 bases respectively, with 14 bases between them. Per the germline V gene, CDR1 is DFQATT and CDR2 is SNEGSKA (reference sequence). The DNA of the CDR3 is TGCAGTGCTAGAGATCGGGACCTGGGGCTGAACACTGAAGCTTTCTTT. It encodes CSARDRDLGLNTEAFF.

This clonotype was observed many times. J is TRBJ1-1 and V is TRBV7-9; 10 bases align to TRBD1. Germline trimming cut 8 bases from V and 6 bases from J; bases unmatched to any gene: 18. Germline V gene data show CDR1 as SEHNR and CDR2 as FQNEAQ (reference sequence). This CDR3 region has 17 residues. The CDR3 DNA is TGTGCCAGCCAAGCAGCAGGACAGGGGGGCTTCGTACCTGAAGCTTTCTTT. The encoded protein is CASQAAGQGGFVPEAFF.

This clonotype was observed at least ten times. The genes are TRBV5-1 and TRBJ1-6; TRBD1 matches 7 bases. V lost 4 bases and J lost 9; bases outside the gene matches: 7. Germline values: CDR1 SGHRS, CDR2 YFSETQ. The CDR3 contains 14 residues. The CDR3 protein is CASSPGTAASPLHF. The CDR3 DNA reads as TGCGCCAGCAGCCCTGGGACAGCGGCTTCACCCCTCCACTTT. The entire variable domain, with the rest obtained from reference TRBV5-1 and TRBJ1-6, is as follows: KAGVTQTPRYLIKTRGQQVTLSCSPISGHRSVSWYQQTPGQGLQFLFEYFSETQRNKGNFPGRFSGRQFSNSRSEMNVSTLELGDSALYLCASSPGTAASPLHFGNGTRLTVT.

This clonotype was seen ten or more times. J is TRBJ1-1 and V is TRBV5-1; the D is unclear. CDR3 length: 14 amino acids. Germline V lookup: CDR1 SGHRS, CDR2 YFSETQ. V was pared by 0 bases and J by 0 bases, with 6 bases between. In nucleotides, the CDR3 is TGCGCCAGCAGCTTGGACAGATTGAACACTGAAGCTTTCTTT. It specifies CASSLDRLNTEAFF.

This clonotype appeared many times. J is TRBJ1-6 and V is TRBV29-1, with TRBD1 matching 9 bases. This CDR3 has 17 amino acids. Germline-derived CDR1 and CDR2 are SQVTM and ANQGSEA. Unmatched junction bases numbered 6, after V lost 2 bases and J lost 1 base. CDR3: CSVESDRGGSYNSPLHF. The CDR3 DNA is TGCAGCGTTGAATCGGACAGGGGTGGGTCCTATAATTCACCCCTCCACTTT.

The rearrangement uses TRBV7-2 and TRBJ2-7, with 8 bases matching TRBD2. This CDR3 has 16 amino acids. V trimming: 5 bases; J trimming: 0 bases; junction bases outside the gene matches: 9. Germline loops: CDR1 SGHTA, CDR2 FQGNSA. The CDR3 DNA reads as TGTGCCAGCAGCGCCCAGACTAGCGTGAGCTCCTACGAGCAGTACTTC. Translated: CASSAQTSVSSYEQYF.

This clonotype was seen repeatedly, ten times or more. Here the CDR3 reads CASSLNQLVSPDTQYF. CDR3 DNA sequence: TGCGCCAGCAGCTTGAATCAGCTGGTTAGTCCAGATACGCAGTATTTT. V gene TRBV5-1 combines with J gene TRBJ2-3; D ambiguous. From germline, CDR1 is SGHRS and CDR2 YFSETQ. The V end was cut by 1 base, the J end by 4 bases, with 16 bases between. The CDR3 is 16 amino acids.

In this sample, this clonotype turned up a few times. This chain links TRBV24-1 with TRBJ1-5, with D uncertain. This CDR3 has 12 residues. The germline V gene has CDR1 KGHDR and CDR2 SFDVKD. V was trimmed by 4 bases and J by 5 bases, leaving 5 bases between them. CDR3 amino acids: CATSETDQPQHF. The CDR3 DNA follows: TGTGCCACCAGTGAAACGGATCAGCCCCAGCATTTT.

This clonotype showed up many times. As DNA, the CDR3 is TGCAGTGCTAGACTACACCCGGATACGCAGTATTTT. Protein sequence: CSARLHPDTQYF. V usage is TRBV20-1 and J usage is TRBJ2-3, with unresolved D. The CDR3 totals 12 residues. Trimming left V 2 bases short and J 6 bases short, with 9 bases between. Germline V CDR1 and CDR2: DFQATT, SNEGSKA (reference sequence).

This clonotype was counted at least ten times. The chain couples TRBV5-1 to TRBJ1-3; D uncertain. Trimming cost V 0 bases and J 0 bases, with 7 bases left between them. The germline CDR1 and CDR2 sequences are SGHRS and YFSETQ. The CDR3 is 15 amino acids. CDR3 in DNA: TGCGCCAGCAGCTTGGACAGTGACTCTGGAAACACCATATATTTT. Amino acid sequence: CASSLDSDSGNTIYF.

The chain uses TRBV5-5 and TRBJ2-4, with a weak D call TRBD2 (6 bases). Germline V CDR1 and CDR2: SGHKS, YYEKEE (reference sequence). Trimming shortened V by 4 bases and J by 6 bases, and 11 bases separated the two germline ends. This CDR3 has 13 residues. The CDR3 DNA follows: TGTGCCAGCAGCCATTGGGGAGGAAACATTCAGTACTTC. Its protein product is CASSHWGGNIQYF. Complete variable domain (other parts from reference TRBV5-5 and TRBJ2-4): DAGVTQSPTHLIKTRGQQVTLRCSPISGHKSVSWYQQVLGQGPQFIFQYYEKEERGRGNFPDRFSARQFPNYSSELNVNALLLGDSALYLCASSHWGGNIQYFGAGTRLSVL.

This clonotype was picked up many times. This chain joins TRBV19 and TRBJ1-5; no definite D call. This CDR3 region has 13 residues. Trimming took off 7 bases at V and 4 bases at J, with 11 bases between the two ends. CDR1 and CDR2 (germline): LNHDA, SQIVND (reference sequence). This CDR3 is CASNVQENQPQHF. The CDR3 DNA follows: TGTGCCAGTAACGTCCAGGAAAATCAGCCCCAGCATTTT.

The sample holds many counts of this clonotype. This sequence joins TRBV6-4 and TRBJ1-1; a weak D match, TRBD1 (5 bases). The CDR3 extends over 14 amino acids. Per the germline V gene, CDR1 is MRHNA and CDR2 is SNTAGT. V dropped 6 bases and J dropped 1 base, with 12 bases sitting between them. The CDR3: CASRPRGKNTEAFF. The CDR3, as DNA: TGTGCCAGCAGGCCCCGGGGGAAGAACACTGAAGCTTTCTTT.

Ten or more counts support this clonotype. The chain uses TRBV7-3 and TRBJ2-7; possibly TRBD1 or TRBD2 for D (5 bases each). Germline loops: CDR1 SGHTA, CDR2 FQGTGA. V shed 5 bases and J shed 3 bases, with 11 bases lying between them. This CDR3 is built from 13 residues. Here the CDR3 DNA reads TGTGCCAGCAGCCAGGGACCCGGCTACGAGCAGTACTTC. Residues: CASSQGPGYEQYF.

This clonotype has at least ten counts. The V call is TRBV28, the J call TRBJ2-1, with TRBD1 matching 9 bases. V lost 7 bases and J lost 4; bases outside the gene matches: 5. This CDR3 is 14 amino acids long. Per germline, CDR1 MDHEN and CDR2 SYDVKM. CDR3 protein: CASTRDREYNEQFF. The CDR3 region has the DNA TGTGCCAGCACCCGGGACAGGGAGTACAATGAGCAGTTCTTC.

Within the sample, this clonotype is medium-sized. The CDR3 sequence: CASSETSGGATDTQYF. The CDR3 DNA sequence: TGTGCCAGCAGCGAGACTAGCGGGGGGGCCACAGATACGCAGTATTTT. The chain employs TRBV4-2 and TRBJ2-3, with 14 bases lining up with TRBD2. Germline-derived CDR1 and CDR2 are LGHNA and YNFKEQ. This CDR3 is built from 16 residues. The V and J ends lost 5 bases and 2 bases, in that order; junction bases with no gene match: 3.

This clonotype was seen at least ten times. V usage is TRBV10-3 and J usage is TRBJ1-1, with 9 bases identical to TRBD1. Trimming at V came to 6 bases and at J to 3 bases, leaving 8 bases not matched to a gene. The CDR3 is 15 residues long. Germline V gene lookup returns CDR1 ENHRY and CDR2 SYGVKD. The CDR3 loop reads CAISRGTGRDTEAFF. The CDR3 region has the DNA TGTGCCATCAGCCGCGGGACAGGGAGGGACACTGAAGCTTTCTTT.

Many counts were recorded for this clonotype. The chain carries TRBV20-1 and TRBJ2-5; 8 bases match TRBD1. Per germline, CDR1 DFQATT and CDR2 SNEGSKA (reference sequence). Germline trimming cut 4 bases from V and 2 bases from J; bases unmatched to any gene: 3. The CDR3 consists of 13 residues. The CDR3 is CSATGGWQETQYF. The CDR3 DNA reads TGCAGTGCTACAGGGGGCTGGCAAGAGACCCAGTACTTC.

This clonotype was counted a few times. A read error is possible here, since a much larger clone lies one base away. The V call is TRBV10-3, the J call TRBJ1-2; D call uncertain. This CDR3 region has 11 residues. Germline loops: CDR1 ENHRY, CDR2 SYGVKD. This chain's CDR3 is CAISEGYGYNF. CDR3 DNA: TGTGCCATCAGTGAAGGGTATGGCTACAACTTC.

This clonotype was detected many times. CDR3 sequence reads: CASSYYRGAGYEQYF. As DNA, the CDR3 is TGTGCCAGCAGTTACTACCGGGGGGCAGGCTACGAGCAGTACTTC. The V gene is TRBV6-5, the J gene TRBJ2-7; tentative D call: TRBD2 (7 bases). The CDR3 extends over 15 amino acids. V was cut by 1 base and J by 3 bases, with 13 bases left in between. Germline V lookup: CDR1 MNHEY, CDR2 SVGAGI.

The table lists this clonotype with a few counts. This clone may be a read error of a much larger clone one base away. This rearrangement joins TRBV5-5 to TRBJ2-7; D is ambiguous. Per the germline V gene, CDR1 is SGHKS and CDR2 is YYEKEE (reference sequence). The CDR3 contains 14 residues. The V and J ends lost 3 bases and 7 bases respectively, with 17 bases between them. The CDR3 nucleotides read TGTGCCAGCAGCTGGGCCATTACCCTGGAAGAGCAGTACTTC. Translating gives CASSWAITLEEQYF.

This clonotype was counted ten times or more. This chain's CDR3 is CASSLGLSNEQFF. The CDR3 DNA sequence: TGCGCCAGCAGCTTGGGTCTCAGCAATGAGCAGTTCTTC. The chain has TRBV5-1 and TRBJ2-1; D is unresolved. There are 13 residues in the CDR3. CDR1 is SGHRS, CDR2 YFSETQ, per germline. Between the trimmed V and J ends, which lost 0 bases and 6 bases, there was a span of 7 bases. Full variable domain (rest looked up from reference TRBV5-1 and TRBJ2-1): KAGVTQTPRYLIKTRGQQVTLSCSPISGHRSVSWYQQTPGQGLQFLFEYFSETQRNKGNFPGRFSGRQFSNSRSEMNVSTLELGDSALYLCASSLGLSNEQFFGPGTRLTVL.

As to this clonotype: A much larger clonotype is one base distant, so this may be a read error. The chain has TRBV5-1 and TRBJ2-3; D call uncertain. V shed 6 bases and J shed 2 bases, with 13 bases lying between them. This CDR3 comprises 14 residues. Germline CDR1 is SGHRS and CDR2 is YFSETQ. The CDR3 sequence is CASTSGATTDTQYF. CDR3 in DNA: TGCGCCAGCACCTCAGGAGCGACCACAGATACGCAGTATTTT.

This clonotype was seen at least ten times. The chain uses TRBV3-2 and TRBJ1-2; the tabulated D call, TRBD1, remains unverified against the DNA. TRBV3-2 is termed a pseudogene. The CDR3 has 14 residues. CDR3 sequence (DNA): TGTGCCAGCAGCCAAGATTGGCAGGGTGATGGCTACACCTTC. As protein: CASSQDWQGDGYTF.

This clonotype appeared many times. V usage is TRBV12-3 or TRBV12-4 and J usage is TRBJ2-5, with no clear D. With 6 bases removed from V and 2 bases from J, the gap between germline ends came to 13 bases. This CDR3 is built from 14 residues. The CDR3 region is CASSPFGLQETQYF. CDR3 coding DNA: TGTGCCAGCAGCCCCTTCGGATTACAAGAGACCCAGTACTTC.

This clonotype was seen many times. The chain couples TRBV20-1 to TRBJ1-1, with 9 positions matching TRBD1. Germline trimming cut 6 bases from V and 1 base from J; bases unmatched to any gene: 6. Germline loops: CDR1 DFQATT, CDR2 SNEGSKA (reference sequence). The CDR3 has 14 amino acids. CDR3 sequence (DNA): TGCAGTGCAGTACAGGGGGCTACGAACACTGAAGCTTTCTTT. As protein: CSAVQGATNTEAFF.